The 14 T cell receptor beta chains presented below share a single source sample, sequenced in a study of blood T cell repertoires in COVID-19. Assay: immunoSEQ multiplex PCR; the TCRdb copy retains only in-frame clones and omits some. The table lists 100,000 to 150,000 clones, roughly 85% of them singletons, with 3.2% in the top ten. Sequencing was done on a sample of peripheral blood. The receptors stem from an elderly woman with COVID-19, enrolled during active disease.

This chain connects TRBV28 to TRBJ2-5; TRBD1 matches 7 bases. CDR3 size: 14 residues. V trimming: 3 bases; J trimming: 1 base; junction bases outside the gene matches: 2. Germline V gene sequence: CDR1 MDHEN, CDR2 SYDVKM. This chain's CDR3 is CASSLYRGQETQYF. CDR3 DNA: TGTGCCAGCAGTTTGTACAGGGGCCAAGAGACCCAGTACTTC.

The chain combines TRBV3-1 (or the pseudogene TRBV3-2) with TRBJ1-1; a possible D gene is TRBD1 (5 bases). The CDR3 consists of 15 residues. Germline V CDR1 and CDR2: LGHDT, YNNKEL (reference sequence). Trimming removed 2 bases at V and 1 base at J, with 11 bases between. The CDR3 sequence is CASSQQDSWNTEAFF. The CDR3 region has the DNA TGTGCCAGCAGCCAACAAGACAGCTGGAACACTGAAGCTTTCTTT.

This clone has just a few counts. Other nucleotide sequences from this sample produce the same CDR3. V usage is TRBV19 and J usage is TRBJ1-1; D is possibly TRBD1 (6 bases). In germline, CDR1 is LNHDA, CDR2 SQIVND (reference sequence). The CDR3 loop spans 15 amino acids. V lost 7 bases and J lost 0, with 15 bases in between. In DNA form, the CDR3 reads TGTGCCAGTACCGGACAGCAGGGCCTGAACACTGAAGCTTTCTTT. Translating it yields CASTGQQGLNTEAFF.

This sequence joins TRBV5-6 and TRBJ1-4; D gene unclear. CDR3 length: 15 amino acids. Per germline, CDR1 SGHDT and CDR2 YYEEEE. V was shortened by 6 bases and J by 5 bases, with 17 bases between the two germline ends. CDR3: CASNVRGVGNEKLFF. Written as DNA, the CDR3 is TGTGCCAGCAACGTACGCGGGGTGGGAAATGAAAAACTGTTTTTT.

This clone occurred once. V and J are TRBV9 and TRBJ1-5; maybe TRBD1 (5 bases). The CDR3 runs to 13 residues. Germline CDR1 and CDR2: SGDLS and YYNGEE. Between the trimmed V and J ends, which lost 4 bases and 5 bases, there was a span of 10 bases. The CDR3 is CASSPGADQPQHF. The CDR3 DNA reads TGTGCCAGCAGCCCTGGGGCGGATCAGCCCCAGCATTTT.

The chain recombines TRBV7-3 with TRBJ1-2; TRBD1 matches 9 bases. The ends lost 5 bases at V and 5 bases at J; junction bases unmatched: 9. Germline CDR1 SGHTA, CDR2 FQGTGA. There are 15 residues in the CDR3. The CDR3 sequence is CASSPGQGTVYGYTF. The CDR3 DNA sequence: TGTGCCAGCAGCCCCGGACAGGGGACTGTTTATGGCTACACCTTC.

The chain is built from TRBV19 and TRBJ1-3; D perhaps matches TRBD1 (6 bases). The V and J ends lost 5 bases and 1 base respectively, with 15 bases between them. In germline, CDR1 is LNHDA, CDR2 SQIVND (reference sequence). CDR3 length: 16 amino acids. The DNA for the CDR3 is TGTGCCAGTAGTGAGACTCGAACAGGGTCTGGAAACACCATATATTTT. Translated, it gives CASSETRTGSGNTIYF. Based on the CDR3 plus reference TRBV19 and TRBJ1-3, the full variable domain is DGGITQSPKYLFRKEGQNVTLSCEQNLNHDAMYWYRQDPGQGLRLIYYSQIVNDFQKGDIAEGYSVSREKKESFPLTVTSAQKNPTAFYLCASSETRTGSGNTIYFGEGSWLTVV.

The chain combines TRBV7-3 with TRBJ2-5; 13 bases line up with TRBD2. J was trimmed by 5 bases and V by 4 bases; bases with no gene match: 4. The CDR3 runs 15 residues. Germline loops: CDR1 SGHTA, CDR2 FQGTGA. The DNA of the CDR3 is TGTGCCAGCAGCTGGACTAGCGGGAGCGGTGAGACCCAGTACTTC. Its protein product is CASSWTSGSGETQYF.

V gene TRBV6-6 combines with J gene TRBJ2-7; 7 nucleotides align to TRBD2. Germline V gives CDR1 MNHNY, CDR2 SVGAGI (reference sequence). Trimming took 7 bases from V and 3 from J; bases not matched to a gene: 6. This CDR3 is 13 amino acids long. The DNA of the CDR3 is TGTGCCAGCAATCGGGACTATTACTACGAGCAGTACTTC. This encodes CASNRDYYYEQYF.

CDR3 coding DNA: TGTGCCAGCAGCAAAGTCGGTGAGCAGTTCTTC. Its translation is CASSKVGEQFF. The chain links TRBV3-1 (or the pseudogene TRBV3-2) to TRBJ2-1; D not certain. V was clipped by 5 bases and J by 9 bases, with 8 bases between them. The CDR3 runs 11 residues. Germline CDR1 reads LGHDT; CDR2 reads YNNKEL (reference sequence).

J is TRBJ2-5 and V is TRBV30; D possibly corresponds to TRBD1 (6 bases). Germline loops: CDR1 GTSNPN, CDR2 SVGIG (reference sequence). The length of the CDR3 is 15 residues. Deletions cut 2 bases from V and 5 bases from J, with 18 bases between. CDR3 amino acids: CAWSYPGQSEETQYF. The CDR3 nucleotides read TGTGCCTGGAGTTATCCCGGACAGTCAGAGGAGACCCAGTACTTC. The complete variable domain, with remaining parts taken from reference TRBV30 and TRBJ2-5, reads SQTIHQWPATLVQPVGSPLSLECTVEGTSNPNLYWYRQAAGRGLQLLFYSVGIGQISSEVPQNLSASRPQDRQFILSSKKLLLSDSGFYLCAWSYPGQSEETQYFGPGTRLLVL.

The chain recombines TRBV4-3 with TRBJ2-7; 16 nucleotides agree with TRBD2. The CDR3 covers 20 residues. Germline CDR1 and CDR2: LGHNA and YSLEER. Trimming removed 0 bases from V and 5 bases from J; junction bases left unmatched: 13. As DNA, the CDR3 is TGCGCCAGCAGCCAAGATTTAGCGGGACTAGCGGGAGGGCTGGCGGACGAGCAGTACTTC. Translation gives CASSQDLAGLAGGLADEQYF.

This clone has more than one count but fewer than ten. The J gene is TRBJ1-1, the V gene TRBV7-2; possibly TRBD1 for D (5 bases). The germline V gene has CDR1 SGHTA and CDR2 FQGNSA. The CDR3 consists of 13 residues. V was cut by 6 bases and J by 5 bases, with 13 bases left in between. The chain's CDR3 is CASRGSGFTEAFF. The DNA for the CDR3 is TGTGCCAGCAGGGGTTCAGGGTTTACTGAAGCTTTCTTT.

CDR3 in amino acids: CASSQRTGGLTGELFF. The CDR3 DNA sequence: TGTGCCAGCAGCCAAAGGACAGGGGGCCTTACCGGGGAGCTGTTTTTT. V gene TRBV11-1 combines with J gene TRBJ2-2, with 11 bases fitting TRBD1. V was pared by 5 bases and J by 5 bases, with 7 bases of the junction left unmatched. The CDR3 contains 16 residues. Germline assignment: CDR1 SGHAT and CDR2 FQDESV (reference sequence).